The clone carrying this T cell receptor beta chain has more than one count but fewer than ten. The record originates from a study of blood T cells in healthy people across ages. Next came a second PCR, run for about 7 to 12 cycles, which used a sample-barcoded 5' primer along with a J-beta primer mix. From the 5' RACE reads, TCRdb called clonotypes with MiXCR, one entry per CDR3 protein. The data contain hundreds of thousands of distinct CDR3 sequences, 56% of them singletons. The material sequenced was blood. The origin of this receptor is a middle-aged man in good health.

The CDR3 nucleotides are TGCAGCGTTGACGACGGGAGGGGGCCCATCTCTGGGGCCAACGTCCTGACTTTC. This gives the protein CSVDDGRGPISGANVLTF. J is TRBJ2-6 and V is TRBV29-1; possible D gene TRBD2, 8 bases. This CDR3 region has 18 residues. V was pared by 3 bases and J by 0 bases, with 18 bases between. Germline assignment: CDR1 SQVTM and CDR2 ANQGSEA. The full variable domain, with the rest looked up from reference TRBV29-1 and TRBJ2-6, is SAVISQKPSRDICQRGTSLTIQCQVDSQVTMMFWYRQQPGQSLTLIATANQGSEATYESGFVIDKFPISRPNLTFSTLTVSNMSPEDSSIYLCSVDDGRGPISGANVLTFGAGSRLTVL.